This passage covers 6 T cell receptor beta chains from one sample sequenced in a study of control samples from healthy donors and cancer patients. Sequenced by immunoSEQ multiplex PCR; TCRdb stores in-frame clones only, minus some. Altogether about 170,000 clones are present, about nine tenths being singletons, with the ten largest covering over 1.2%. The sample comprised blood. The receptors shown here come from a woman in her 30s in good health.

This clone is a singleton in its sample. The chain uses TRBV28 and TRBJ1-4; maybe TRBD1 (5 bases). Trimming took off 4 bases at V and 7 bases at J, with 10 bases between the two ends. The germline gives CDR1 MDHEN, CDR2 SYDVKM. The CDR3 covers 13 residues. The CDR3 DNA is TGTGCCAGCAGTTATTCCGGGGGTGAAAAACTGTTTTTT. Its translation is CASSYSGGEKLFF.

The V gene is TRBV19, the J gene TRBJ2-6, with 10 bases lining up with TRBD1. The CDR3 is 16 amino acids. J was trimmed by 4 bases and V by 4 bases; bases with no gene match: 4. Germline loops: CDR1 LNHDA, CDR2 SQIVND (reference sequence). The CDR3 reads CASSTRQGAGANVLTF. Here the CDR3 DNA reads TGTGCCAGTAGTACCCGACAGGGGGCAGGGGCCAACGTCCTGACTTTC.

This clone turned up a few times. V usage is TRBV6-1 and J usage is TRBJ2-7; D is possibly TRBD1 (6 bases). Germline loops: CDR1 MNHNS, CDR2 SASEGT. The V gene lost 1 base and the J gene lost 4 bases, with 14 bases spanning the gap. The CDR3 has 15 amino acids. This chain's CDR3 is CASSEDTGTPYEQYF. The DNA of the CDR3 is TGTGCCAGCAGTGAAGACACCGGGACACCGTACGAGCAGTACTTC.

The chain uses TRBV27 and TRBJ2-1; 7 bases agree with TRBD2. The germline CDR1 and CDR2 sequences are MNHEY and SMNVEV (reference sequence). The CDR3 extends over 15 amino acids. J lost 2 bases, V lost 3 bases, and 4 bases had no gene match. The CDR3, as DNA: TGTGCCAGCAGTTTTTGGCTAGCGGCCTACAATGAGCAGTTCTTC. It codes for CASSFWLAAYNEQFF.

The rearrangement uses TRBV9 and TRBJ2-2; 10 bases fit TRBD2. The germline CDR1 and CDR2 sequences are SGDLS and YYNGEE. This CDR3 spans 15 amino acids. V lost 9 bases, J lost 4 bases, and 9 bases stayed unmatched. The DNA of the CDR3 is TGTGCCATCGAGAGCCTAGCGGGAGTCACCGGGGAGCTGTTTTTT. Translation: CAIESLAGVTGELFF. The full variable domain, completed using reference TRBV9 and TRBJ2-2, is DSGVTQTPKHLITATGQRVTLRCSPRSGDLSVYWYQQSLDQGLQFLIQYYNGEERAKGNILERFSAQQFPDLHSELNLSSLELGDSALYFCAIESLAGVTGELFFGEGSRLTVL.

The V call is TRBV19, the J call TRBJ2-1; 9 bases map to TRBD1. V lost 5 bases, J lost 8 bases, and 4 bases stayed unmatched. The length of the CDR3 is 13 residues. CDR1 is LNHDA, CDR2 SQIVND, per germline (reference sequence). CDR3 sequence: CASSPGQGYEQFF. CDR3 sequence (DNA): TGTGCCAGTAGTCCGGGACAGGGTTATGAGCAGTTCTTC.